This TCR beta chain was found in a study of T cell responses to AZD1222 COVID-19 vaccine. This CDR3 has 15 amino acids. Germline lookup yields CDR1 SNHLY and CDR2 FYNNEI. V dropped 6 bases and J dropped 4; count of bases not matched to a gene: 7. The sample holds a few counts of this clone. Using immunoSEQ multiplex PCR, the repertoire was profiled, and TCRdb retains in-frame clones only, with some absent. Found here are over 120,000 clones, 93% of them singletons; the top ten hold over 7.5%. The sequencing here drew on peripheral blood, taken on day 0 of AZD1222 vaccination. The source of this sequence is an adult in good health. The rearrangement links TRBV2 to TRBJ2-2; 8 positions agree with TRBD2. The CDR3 DNA is TGTGCCAGCAGCTTTAGCGGGGTGGTCACCGGGGAGCTGTTTTTT. This encodes CASSFSGVVTGELFF.